Listed here are 14 T cell receptor beta chains from one sample, sequenced in a study of T cells in Graves' hyperthyroidism and ophthalmopathy (dated by TCRdb to the late 2010s). Library preparation was by multiplex PCR. The instrument was an Illumina HiSeq 2000. TCR beta CDR3 regions were amplified from RNA transcripts. The TCR CDR3 was subjected to a first round of RT-PCR using the HTBI primer set and the Qiagen OneStep RT-PCR kit. Clones were called with MiXCR by TCRdb after fastp trimmed the public reads at Q25, and only in-frame beta chains were retained. Rows are unified per CDR3 protein, each entry keeping the most common DNA and genes. For this sample there are roughly 170,000 distinct CDR3 sequences; about 9% appear just once. The ten largest clones represent about 20% of the sample. Sequencing used blood. The receptors were sampled from a woman aged 18 to 35 with Graves' hyperthyroidism that later progressed to Graves' ophthalmopathy.

This clonotype was seen many times. Written as DNA, the CDR3 is TGTGCCAGCAGCTTATCCCCCACTAGCACAGATACGCAGTATTTT. It is translated as CASSLSPTSTDTQYF. The gene calls are TRBV7-7 and TRBJ2-3, with D uncertain. Between the trimmed V and J ends, which lost 2 bases and 0 bases, there was a span of 9 bases. Germline V lookup: CDR1 SSHAT, CDR2 FNYEAQ (reference sequence). The CDR3 contains 15 residues.

This clonotype was detected many times. This sequence joins TRBV28 and TRBJ1-1; 7 positions agree with TRBD1. J lost 1 base, V lost 2 bases, and 10 bases had no gene match. Per germline, CDR1 MDHEN and CDR2 SYDVKM. This CDR3 spans 17 amino acids. CDR3 protein: CASSLIVDRPTNTEAFF. DNA for the CDR3: TGTGCCAGCAGTTTAATCGTGGACAGGCCTACGAACACTGAAGCTTTCTTT.

The table lists this clonotype with many counts. This chain connects TRBV15 to TRBJ1-5, with 7 bases that match TRBD1. This CDR3 comprises 14 residues. Germline-derived CDR1 and CDR2 are LNHNV and YYDKDF (reference sequence). V dropped 4 bases and J dropped 6; count of bases not matched to a gene: 6. The CDR3 sequence is CATSKGTATQPQHF. The CDR3 nucleotides are TGTGCCACCAGCAAAGGGACAGCTACTCAGCCCCAGCATTTT.

This clonotype was seen repeatedly, ten times or more. The chain joins TRBV19 to TRBJ2-1; the match to TRBD2 covers 9 bases. The CDR3 extends over 15 amino acids. Trimming at V came to 1 base and at J to 9 bases, leaving 7 bases not matched to a gene. Germline V lookup: CDR1 LNHDA, CDR2 SQIVND (reference sequence). In DNA, the CDR3 is TGTGCCAGTAGTATAGGTGGCGGGGGGGCCACTGAGCAGTTCTTC. It translates to CASSIGGGGATEQFF.

This clonotype was recorded at least ten times. J is TRBJ1-5 and V is TRBV29-1, with 8 bases fitting TRBD1. J gave up 8 bases and V 4 bases, and 16 bases lay outside the gene matches. The CDR3 spans 16 residues. The germline V gene encodes CDR1 SQVTM and CDR2 ANQGSEA. The DNA of the CDR3 is TGCAGCGTTGTTCTTTACGACAGGGGAAGAACTAAGCCCCAGCATTTT. As protein: CSVVLYDRGRTKPQHF.

V and J are TRBV7-8 and TRBJ2-7; 8 positions match TRBD1. The germline V gene encodes CDR1 SGHVS and CDR2 FQNEAQ. V gave up 4 bases and J gave up 4 bases; unmatched junction bases: 3. The length of the CDR3 is 13 residues. The chain's CDR3 is CASSSWTGYEQYF. CDR3 DNA sequence: TGTGCCAGCAGCTCCTGGACAGGGTACGAGCAGTACTTC.

The rearrangement links TRBV5-1 to TRBJ1-2; D call uncertain. The germline V gene encodes CDR1 SGHRS and CDR2 YFSETQ. There are 14 residues in the CDR3. V shed 0 bases and J shed 9 bases, with 15 bases lying between them. The CDR3, as DNA: TGCGCCAGCAGCTTGGATTCTGGCGGCGTAAGCTACACCTTC. Its translation is CASSLDSGGVSYTF. The whole variable domain, filled in from reference TRBV5-1 and TRBJ1-2, reads KAGVTQTPRYLIKTRGQQVTLSCSPISGHRSVSWYQQTPGQGLQFLFEYFSETQRNKGNFPGRFSGRQFSNSRSEMNVSTLELGDSALYLCASSLDSGGVSYTFGSGTRLTVV.

The gene calls are TRBV2 and TRBJ2-5, with 9 bases that match TRBD2. J was trimmed by 4 bases and V by 4 bases; bases with no gene match: 13. This CDR3 is built from 17 residues. Per the germline V gene, CDR1 is SNHLY and CDR2 is FYNNEI. In nucleotides, the CDR3 is TGTGCCAGCAGTGGAAGGGCGGGGGGGCGTTATCGAGAGACCCAGTACTTC. Protein product: CASSGRAGGRYRETQYF. The complete variable domain, with remaining parts taken from reference TRBV2 and TRBJ2-5, reads EPEVTQTPSHQVTQMGQEVILRCVPISNHLYFYWYRQILGQKVEFLVSFYNNEISEKSEIFDDQFSVERPDGSNFTLKIRSTKLEDSAMYFCASSGRAGGRYRETQYFGPGTRLLVL.

This clonotype has a count of ten or more. The chain employs TRBV5-1 and TRBJ1-1, with D unresolved. The CDR3 is 17 residues long. V was pared by 0 bases and J by 0 bases, with 15 bases between. Germline V gene lookup returns CDR1 SGHRS and CDR2 YFSETQ. CDR3 protein: CASSLVGLVEMNTEAFF. CDR3 in DNA: TGCGCCAGCAGCTTGGTAGGTTTGGTGGAGATGAACACTGAAGCTTTCTTT.

This rearrangement joins TRBV4-1 to TRBJ1-1, with 9 positions matching TRBD1. The CDR3 runs 14 residues. V was pared by 1 base and J by 6 bases, with 3 bases of the junction left unmatched. Per germline, CDR1 MGHRA and CDR2 YSYEKL. The CDR3 DNA follows: TGCGCCAGCAGCCAAGGGGACAGGGTCGCTGAAGCTTTCTTT. It specifies CASSQGDRVAEAFF.

In its sample, this clonotype was seen many times. The genes are TRBV20-1 and TRBJ2-7; 9 nucleotides align to TRBD2. Germline V gene lookup returns CDR1 DFQATT and CDR2 SNEGSKA (reference sequence). CDR3 size: 15 residues. V lost 1 base to trimming and J lost 4 bases; unmatched junction nucleotides: 8. As DNA, the CDR3 is TGCAGTGCTAGAGGGCCGGGACTAGCCGTATACGAGCAGTACTTC. As protein: CSARGPGLAVYEQYF.

The table lists this clonotype with a few counts. The CDR3 sequence is CASSFRQGVSTGELFF. The DNA for the CDR3 is TGTGCCAGCAGTTTCAGGCAGGGAGTATCCACCGGGGAGCTGTTTTTT. V gene TRBV6-4 combines with J gene TRBJ2-2; D could derive from TRBD1 or TRBD2 (5 bases each). The CDR3 runs 16 residues. Germline assignment: CDR1 MRHNA and CDR2 SNTAGT. V lost 5 bases, J lost 4 bases, and 17 bases lay in between.

In the case of this clonotype: A single base separates this from a much larger clone, so it may be a read error. V and J are TRBV4-1 and TRBJ2-1; the D is unclear. The CDR3 extends over 16 amino acids. Germline CDR1 and CDR2: MGHRA and YSYEKL. The CDR3 DNA is TGCGCCGGCAGCCAAGGACGGATTGGCGCTGGCAATGAGCAGTTCTTC. Translation gives CAGSQGRIGAGNEQFF.

The table lists this clonotype with many counts. The J gene is TRBJ2-7, the V gene TRBV9, with D possibly being TRBD1 or TRBD2 (5 bases each). Trimming shortened V by 0 bases and J by 0 bases, and 10 bases separated the two germline ends. Germline V CDR1 and CDR2: SGDLS, YYNGEE. The length of the CDR3 is 15 residues. DNA of the CDR3: TGTGCCAGCAGCGTAGAGGGGACGAGCTCCTACGAGCAGTACTTC. This codes for CASSVEGTSSYEQYF.